This entry concerns a single TCR beta chain. The sample comes from a study of blood T cell repertoires in COVID-19. Sequencing was performed with immunoSEQ multiplex PCR; in TCRdb, only in-frame clones are kept and a portion is missing. The repertoire holds about 430,000 clones, with approximately 91% as singletons. Everyone who took part was about 18 to 90 years old, and they came from about two dozen US areas. Participants were placed into cohorts based on the clinical history they reported. A COVID-19 case had been met by exposed participants during the 2 weeks before study entry. The germline V gene has CDR1 KGHSH and CDR2 LQKENI. This CDR3 contains 19 residues. V shed 6 bases, J shed 0 bases, and the junction held 13 bases outside the gene matches.

The TCR sequence derives from a woman aged 18-29 years who had been exposed to COVID-19. The chain recombines TRBV18 with TRBJ2-1; 11 bases are shared with TRBD1. The specimen was PBMCs or T cells enriched from blood (not recorded which). The CDR3 DNA reads as TGTGCCAGCTCTCATTCGGGACAGGGGGATATGCGCTCCTACAATGAGCAGTTCTTC. It translates to CASSHSGQGDMRSYNEQFF.